The 19 T cell receptor beta chains presented below share a single source sample, sequenced in a study of T cell responses to AZD1222 COVID-19 vaccine. TCRdb keeps only in-frame clones here, not all; method: immunoSEQ multiplex PCR. The top ten clones hold approximately 5.4% of a sample with 150,000 or so clones, around 90% of them seen once. The sequenced sample was peripheral blood, obtained on day 0 of AZD1222 vaccination. These receptors were collected from an adult in good health.

The chain is built from TRBV19 and TRBJ1-2, with TRBD1 identical over 7 bases. The CDR3 spans 16 residues. The V gene's germline CDR1 is LNHDA and CDR2 SQIVND (reference sequence). V gave up 3 bases and J gave up 5 bases; unmatched junction bases: 12. This CDR3 reads CASSISLAGQPYGYTF. Written as DNA, the CDR3 is TGTGCCAGTAGTATCAGTTTGGCGGGACAGCCTTATGGCTACACCTTC.

The V call is TRBV6-1, the J call TRBJ1-2; a possible D gene is TRBD1 (6 bases). Trimming stripped 0 bases from V and 8 bases from J, with 25 bases between. The length of the CDR3 is 18 residues. Germline V gene data show CDR1 as MNHNS and CDR2 as SASEGT. CDR3 sequence reads: CASSEASGGVGRVRGYTF. The CDR3 bases are TGTGCCAGCAGTGAAGCGAGCGGGGGCGTGGGCAGGGTACGAGGCTACACCTTC.

The CDR3 nucleotides are TGTGCCAGCAGCTTGTTGAACTACGAGCAGTACTTC. It is translated as CASSLLNYEQYF. The chain has TRBV5-8 and TRBJ2-7; D is undetermined. The CDR3 contains 12 residues. The V gene's germline CDR1 is SGHTS and CDR2 YDEGEE. V was clipped by 1 base and J by 3 bases, with 5 bases between them.

This clone was seen a single time. In DNA, the CDR3 is TGTGCCAGCTCACCAATAGGATCCACCGGGGAGCTGTTTTTT. Translating gives CASSPIGSTGELFF. The gene calls are TRBV18 and TRBJ2-2, with D uncertain. Looked up from germline, CDR1 is KGHSH and CDR2 is LQKENI. The V end was cut by 2 bases, the J end by 4 bases, with 8 bases between. The CDR3 length is 14 residues.

The chain is built from TRBV20-1 and TRBJ1-2; D ambiguous. Trimming removed 3 bases at V and 2 bases at J, with 16 bases between. Germline V CDR1 and CDR2: DFQATT, SNEGSKA (reference sequence). The CDR3 is 15 residues long. The chain's CDR3 is CSASPLRVDNYGYTF. The CDR3 DNA sequence: TGCAGTGCTAGTCCTTTGCGGGTGGACAACTATGGCTACACCTTC.

V usage is TRBV7-2 and J usage is TRBJ2-5, with a tentative D call TRBD2 (5 bases). The V gene's germline CDR1 is SGHTA and CDR2 FQGNSA. Deletions cut 2 bases from V and 5 bases from J, with 12 bases between. The CDR3 has 14 residues. This CDR3 is CASSLTGTRETQYF. The CDR3 DNA is TGTGCCAGCAGCTTAACTGGAACTAGGGAGACCCAGTACTTC.

This clone was recorded once. The chain uses TRBV5-4 and TRBJ1-6; no clear D gene. CDR3 length: 14 residues. V lost 5 bases to trimming and J lost 4 bases, with 10 bases between them. Germline CDR1 and CDR2: SGHNT and YYREEE (reference sequence). For the CDR3, the DNA is TGTGCCAGCAGTTATACGGGTTATAATTCACCCCTCCACTTT. Protein: CASSYTGYNSPLHF.

This sequence joins TRBV6-5 and TRBJ1-5; D is possibly TRBD1 (5 bases). This CDR3 spans 15 amino acids. Germline assignment: CDR1 MNHEY and CDR2 SVGAGI. Trimming removed 8 bases at V and 7 bases at J, with 21 bases between. CDR3 amino acids: CASAPFWGDRQPQHF. CDR3 bases: TGTGCCAGCGCCCCTTTTTGGGGGGATCGGCAGCCCCAGCATTTT.

The V gene is TRBV7-6, the J gene TRBJ2-7, with 9 bases matching TRBD1. V was clipped by 0 bases and J by 3 bases; unmatched bases: 0. Germline V gene data show CDR1 as SGHVS and CDR2 as FNYEAQ. The CDR3 sequence is 14 residues long. For the CDR3, the DNA is TGTGCCAGCAGCTTAGCGGGACAGGGCTACGAGCAGTACTTC. It encodes CASSLAGQGYEQYF.

The rearrangement links TRBV15 to TRBJ2-5, with TRBD2 matching over 7 bases. The J segment lost 3 bases and the V segment lost 1 base, leaving 11 bases of the junction unmatched. The CDR3 covers 17 residues. The germline gives CDR1 LNHNV, CDR2 YYDKDF (reference sequence). The CDR3 is CATSRGHRAGVKETQYF. The DNA of the CDR3 is TGTGCCACCAGCAGAGGCCATCGGGCGGGAGTGAAAGAGACCCAGTACTTC.

V usage is TRBV16 and J usage is TRBJ2-2, with D possibly TRBD1 on 5 matching bases. Germline lookup yields CDR1 KGHSY and CDR2 FQNENV. Between the trimmed V and J ends, which lost 2 bases and 4 bases, there was a span of 11 bases. The CDR3 is made up of 15 amino acids. CDR3 nucleotide sequence: TGTGCCAGCAGCCAAGGAGACAGCCTCACCGGGGAGCTGTTTTTT. It specifies CASSQGDSLTGELFF.

The V and J genes are TRBV10-3 and TRBJ2-2, with D possibly being TRBD1 (5 bases). V lost 7 bases and J 4 bases, leaving 10 bases between the germline ends. There are 13 residues in the CDR3. Germline V gene data show CDR1 as ENHRY and CDR2 as SYGVKD. CDR3 sequence reads: CAIKDTGTGELFF. In DNA form, the CDR3 reads TGTGCCATCAAGGACACGGGCACCGGGGAGCTGTTTTTT.

The CDR3 region is CASSIVATALKEKLFF. The CDR3 DNA is TGTGCCAGTAGTATAGTGGCTACGGCCCTTAAAGAAAAACTGTTTTTT. The chain joins TRBV19 to TRBJ1-4; D is unresolved. The CDR3 length is 16 residues. Deletions cut 1 base from V and 8 bases from J, with 17 bases between. CDR1 and CDR2 (germline): LNHDA, SQIVND (reference sequence).

This clone was detected once. This chain uses TRBV6-6 with TRBJ1-2, with 7 bases that match TRBD1. V was clipped by 0 bases and J by 4 bases; unmatched bases: 5. In germline, CDR1 is MNHNY, CDR2 SVGAGI (reference sequence). The CDR3 length is 15 residues. CDR3 bases: TGTGCCAGCAGTTACTCGGGGGACAGTTCCTATGGCTACACCTTC. Amino acids: CASSYSGDSSYGYTF.

The rearrangement uses TRBV6-5 and TRBJ2-1; TRBD1 matches at 9 bases. The germline V gene encodes CDR1 MNHEY and CDR2 SVGAGI. The CDR3 sequence is 14 residues long. Unmatched junction bases numbered 11, after V lost 11 bases and J lost 6 bases. The CDR3 reads CAAPGQGRVNEQFF. As DNA, the CDR3 is TGTGCCGCACCGGGACAGGGTAGGGTCAATGAGCAGTTCTTC.

The V call is TRBV27, the J call TRBJ2-7, with TRBD1 identical over 10 bases. The CDR3 spans 16 residues. V shed 0 bases, J shed 2 bases, and the junction held 4 bases outside the gene matches. In germline, CDR1 is MNHEY, CDR2 SMNVEV (reference sequence). CDR3 sequence reads: CASSLSWTGGTYEQYF. CDR3 sequence (DNA): TGTGCCAGCAGTTTATCGTGGACAGGGGGTACCTACGAGCAGTACTTC.

The chain carries TRBV21-1 and TRBJ2-4; TRBD1 is the table's D call, not checked against the DNA. TRBV21-1 is tagged as a pseudogene. CDR3 length equals 20 residues. CDR3 residues: CASTQSKGDRADWAKNIQYF. CDR3 DNA: TGTGCCAGCACCCAAAGTAAGGGCGACAGGGCTGACTGGGCCAAAAACATTCAGTACTTC.

This chain joins TRBV11-2 and TRBJ2-2; 7 bases fit TRBD2. Germline CDR1 is SGHAT and CDR2 is FQNNGV. The trim removed 4 bases at V and 3 bases at J, leaving 5 bases unmatched. This CDR3 has 15 residues. The CDR3 sequence: CASSSRDYYTGELFF. The CDR3 bases are TGTGCCAGCAGCTCCCGGGACTATTACACCGGGGAGCTGTTTTTT.

The chain is built from TRBV27 and TRBJ1-6; no definite D call. CDR1 and CDR2 (germline): MNHEY, SMNVEV (reference sequence). The CDR3 is made up of 17 amino acids. V lost 4 bases to trimming and J lost 0 bases, with 13 bases between them. CDR3 in DNA: TGTGCCAGCAGTTCCCTAGCCCTGGGCTCCTATAATTCACCCCTCCACTTT. Translation: CASSSLALGSYNSPLHF.